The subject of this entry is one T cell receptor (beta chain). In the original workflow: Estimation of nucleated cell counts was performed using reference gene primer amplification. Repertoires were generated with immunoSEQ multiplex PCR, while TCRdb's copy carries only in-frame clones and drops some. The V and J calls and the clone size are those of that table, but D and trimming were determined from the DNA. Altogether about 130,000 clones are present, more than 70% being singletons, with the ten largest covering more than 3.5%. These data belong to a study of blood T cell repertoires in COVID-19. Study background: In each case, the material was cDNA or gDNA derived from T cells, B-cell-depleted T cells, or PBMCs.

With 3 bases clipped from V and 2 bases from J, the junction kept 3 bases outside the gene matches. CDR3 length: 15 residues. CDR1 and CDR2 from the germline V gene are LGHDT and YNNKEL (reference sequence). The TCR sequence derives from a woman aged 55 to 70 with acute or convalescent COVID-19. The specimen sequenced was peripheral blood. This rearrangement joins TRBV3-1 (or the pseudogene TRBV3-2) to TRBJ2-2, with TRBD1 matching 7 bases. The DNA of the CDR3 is TGTGCCAGCAGCCACAGACAGGGTAACACCGGGGAGCTGTTTTTT. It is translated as CASSHRQGNTGELFF.